This paragraph covers one T cell receptor (beta chain) sequence. This sample was included in a study of T cell changes during pregnancy in multiple sclerosis. Assay: immunoSEQ multiplex PCR; the TCRdb copy retains only in-frame clones and omits some. The repertoire holds 90,000 to 95,000 clones, with around 92% as singletons. J lost 15 bases, V lost 2 bases, and 12 bases had no gene match. Looked up from germline, CDR1 is MNHEY and CDR2 is SMNVEV (reference sequence). The CDR3 runs 14 residues. The sample was peripheral blood, taken in the third trimester of pregnancy. This receptor was identified in a female donor with multiple sclerosis, enrolled in a pregnancy study. The chain uses TRBV27 and TRBJ2-2, with 7 bases lining up with TRBD2. CDR3 loop: CASSLVGGSGTVFF. CDR3 DNA sequence: TGTGCCAGCAGTTTAGTCGGGGGGAGCGGGACGGTGTTTTTT.